This entry concerns a single T cell receptor beta chain. The target antigen is unknown. Clones were read by immunoSEQ multiplex PCR, and TCRdb kept only the in-frame ones, dropping some. The sample consists of approximately 77,000 clones, approximately 85% of them appearing once. The data are from a study of OX40 agonist ivuxolimab in advanced cancers. Study-wide results and limits: The antigens recognized by the expanded peripheral T cells, that is their antigen specificity, were not determined. Average numbers of expanded clones were greater in CD8+ T cells than in CD4+.

The germline V gene encodes CDR1 LNHDA and CDR2 SQIVND (reference sequence). The CDR3 has 16 residues. J gave up 0 bases and V 8 bases, and 8 bases lay outside the gene matches. Enrollment shut out patients with autoimmune disease history or systemic immunosuppression. The chain combines TRBV19 with TRBJ2-2; 8 bases are a match to TRBD2. The clonotype was recovered from an adult with an advanced solid tumor such as melanoma, head and neck, liver or kidney cancer. The source was CD4+ or CD8+ T cells sorted from blood, collected in a trial of the OX40 agonist ivuxolimab. The CDR3 DNA reads TGTGCCAGTGGGGGGAGGACTAGCACGAACACCGGGGAGCTGTTTTTT. Translating gives CASGGRTSTNTGELFF.